This passage covers 25 T cell receptor beta chains from one sample sequenced in a study of blood T cell repertoires in COVID-19. The repertoire was sequenced with immunoSEQ multiplex PCR; TCRdb's copy has only in-frame clones and lacks some. The data hold over 250,000 clones, with approximately 83% observed a single time. The sample consisted of peripheral blood. These receptors all stem from a woman between 65 and 79 years old with acute or convalescent COVID-19.

This clone appeared a few times. This rearrangement joins TRBV6-5 to TRBJ1-4, with 7 bases matching TRBD1. The germline gives CDR1 MNHEY, CDR2 SVGAGI. The V and J ends lost 6 bases and 8 bases, in that order; junction bases with no gene match: 6. The length of the CDR3 is 13 residues. The CDR3 reads CASRTGLGEKLFF. The CDR3 bases are TGTGCCAGCAGGACAGGGTTAGGGGAAAAACTGTTTTTT.

V gene TRBV4-1 combines with J gene TRBJ2-5; 8 positions agree with TRBD1. J gave up 2 bases and V 3 bases, and 5 bases lay outside the gene matches. The CDR3 extends over 15 amino acids. Germline CDR1 and CDR2: MGHRA and YSYEKL. The CDR3 DNA reads as TGCGCCAGCAGCCACTTCGGACAGGGACAAGAGACCCAGTACTTC. Protein sequence: CASSHFGQGQETQYF.

The chain recombines TRBV27 with TRBJ2-3; 7 nucleotides match TRBD2. The CDR3 has 14 amino acids. Germline trimming cut 3 bases from V and 6 bases from J; bases unmatched to any gene: 6. The V gene's germline CDR1 is MNHEY and CDR2 SMNVEV (reference sequence). The CDR3 is CASSFGRGSDTQYF. CDR3 bases: TGTGCCAGCAGTTTTGGGCGGGGGAGTGATACGCAGTATTTT.

The chain combines TRBV7-9 with TRBJ1-5, with 9 positions matching TRBD1. V was pared by 1 base and J by 6 bases, with 4 bases of the junction left unmatched. From germline, CDR1 is SEHNR and CDR2 FQNEAQ (reference sequence). There are 15 residues in the CDR3. CDR3 loop: CASSLGTGVTQPQHF. As DNA, the CDR3 is TGTGCCAGCAGCTTAGGGACAGGGGTTACTCAGCCCCAGCATTTT.

The rearrangement uses TRBV12-3 or TRBV12-4 and TRBJ1-2; D is undetermined. V was trimmed by 4 bases and J by 5 bases, leaving 11 bases between them. The CDR3 contains 13 residues. CDR3 region: CASSSVKLYGYTF. CDR3 sequence (DNA): TGTGCCAGCAGTTCCGTCAAACTTTATGGCTACACCTTC.

The V gene is TRBV11-2, the J gene TRBJ1-2; D gene uncertain. The V gene's germline CDR1 is SGHAT and CDR2 FQNNGV. The CDR3 runs to 14 residues. V gave up 5 bases and J gave up 0 bases, with 10 bases separating them. The CDR3 sequence: CASSPHLSNYGYTF. CDR3 DNA: TGTGCCAGCAGCCCACATCTCTCTAACTATGGCTACACCTTC.

This rearrangement joins TRBV7-6 to TRBJ2-5; D gene uncertain. The length of the CDR3 is 11 residues. The germline V gene encodes CDR1 SGHVS and CDR2 FNYEAQ. V lost 5 bases and J lost 5, with 6 bases in between. CDR3 DNA sequence: TGTGCCAGCAGCCCATCCGAGACCCAGTACTTC. This translates into CASSPSETQYF. Full variable domain (rest looked up from reference TRBV7-6 and TRBJ2-5): GAGVSQSPRYKVTKRGQDVALRCDPISGHVSLYWYRQALGQGPEFLTYFNYEAQQDKSGLPNDRFSAERPEGSISTLTIQRTEQRDSAMYRCASSPSETQYFGPGTRLLVL.

This clone is a singleton in its sample. This chain connects TRBV5-4 to TRBJ2-5; 8 bases align to TRBD2. Germline loops: CDR1 SGHNT, CDR2 YYREEE (reference sequence). V trimming: 3 bases; J trimming: 1 base; junction bases outside the gene matches: 8. The CDR3 extends over 16 amino acids. The DNA of the CDR3 is TGTGCCAGCAGCTCCTTGAGCGGGGGACCCCAAGAGACCCAGTACTTC. It codes for CASSSLSGGPQETQYF. Supplemented by reference TRBV5-4 and TRBJ2-5, the full variable domain reads ETGVTQSPTHLIKTRGQQVTLRCSSQSGHNTVSWYQQALGQGPQFIFQYYREEENGRGNFPPRFSGLQFPNYSSELNVNALELDDSALYLCASSSLSGGPQETQYFGPGTRLLVL.

The rearrangement links TRBV11-1 to TRBJ2-1, with 9 bases fitting TRBD1. The CDR3 is 16 amino acids. V shed 4 bases, J shed 6 bases, and the junction held 10 bases outside the gene matches. Germline CDR1 reads SGHAT; CDR2 reads FQDESV (reference sequence). Written as DNA, the CDR3 is TGTGCCAGCAGCTCAGTGACCGGGACAGGGATCAATGAGCAGTTCTTC. Protein product: CASSSVTGTGINEQFF.

This chain connects TRBV4-1 to TRBJ2-5, with D tentatively TRBD2 (6 bases). The CDR3 is 15 amino acids. Per the germline V gene, CDR1 is MGHRA and CDR2 is YSYEKL. V lost 3 bases and J lost 5, with 16 bases in between. The CDR3 loop reads CASSHRGGAGETQYF. Here the CDR3 DNA reads TGCGCCAGCAGCCATAGAGGAGGGGCCGGGGAGACCCAGTACTTC.

The chain is built from TRBV18 and TRBJ1-2, with D hard to call. CDR1 KGHSH and CDR2 LQKENI come from the germline V gene. Trimming left V 3 bases short and J 0 bases short, with 11 bases between. The CDR3 is 15 amino acids. Here the CDR3 reads CASSPIRESNYGYTF. The CDR3 DNA reads as TGTGCCAGCTCACCCATAAGGGAGTCTAACTATGGCTACACCTTC.

The sample holds a few counts of this clone. CDR3 DNA: TGTGCCAGCAGTCAGGGGATAGGCAAGGGCGAGCAGTACTTC. It codes for CASSQGIGKGEQYF. This sequence joins TRBV6-6 and TRBJ2-7; TRBD1 might be the D (6 bases). Germline CDR1 and CDR2: MNHNY and SVGAGI (reference sequence). Trimming cost V 5 bases and J 6 bases, with 17 bases left between them. This CDR3 has 14 amino acids.

The rearrangement links TRBV5-1 to TRBJ1-2; 8 positions agree with TRBD1. Per germline, CDR1 SGHRS and CDR2 YFSETQ. The CDR3 covers 14 residues. Trimming took 2 bases from V and 3 from J; bases not matched to a gene: 3. The CDR3 region has the DNA TGCGCCAGCAGCTTCGAGACAGGGGACTATGGCTACACCTTC. Translated, it gives CASSFETGDYGYTF.

This clone has more than one count but fewer than ten. The genes are TRBV19 and TRBJ1-5; no reliable D call. The V end was cut by 9 bases, the J end by 7 bases, with 16 bases between. Germline CDR1 LNHDA, CDR2 SQIVND (reference sequence). The CDR3 is 13 amino acids. The CDR3 loop reads CASGVWLDQPQHF. The CDR3 coding sequence is TGTGCCAGCGGGGTGTGGTTGGACCAGCCCCAGCATTTT.

The chain carries TRBV5-1 and TRBJ2-1; 8 positions match TRBD1. V lost 5 bases to trimming and J lost 5 bases; unmatched junction nucleotides: 9. CDR1 and CDR2 from the germline V gene are SGHRS and YFSETQ. The length of the CDR3 is 15 residues. The CDR3 here is CASSLRGTGNNEQFF. The CDR3 region has the DNA TGCGCCAGCAGTCTCCGCGGGACAGGTAACAATGAGCAGTTCTTC. Variable domain in full (rest from reference TRBV5-1 and TRBJ2-1): KAGVTQTPRYLIKTRGQQVTLSCSPISGHRSVSWYQQTPGQGLQFLFEYFSETQRNKGNFPGRFSGRQFSNSRSEMNVSTLELGDSALYLCASSLRGTGNNEQFFGPGTRLTVL.

CDR3 protein: CASSMWGSPMNTEAFF. CDR3 nucleotide sequence: TGTGCCAGTAGTATGTGGGGCAGCCCCATGAACACTGAAGCTTTCTTT. V usage is TRBV19 and J usage is TRBJ1-1; a possible D gene is TRBD1 (5 bases). Germline V gene lookup returns CDR1 LNHDA and CDR2 SQIVND (reference sequence). The CDR3 contains 16 residues. The V gene lost 3 bases and the J gene lost 0 bases, with 14 bases spanning the gap.

The chain employs TRBV30 and TRBJ1-3; D gene uncertain. The CDR3 spans 11 residues. Germline CDR1 and CDR2: GTSNPN and SVGIG (reference sequence). V lost 1 base and J 4 bases, leaving 2 bases between the germline ends. The DNA for the CDR3 is TGTGCCTGGAGTGCGGGAAACACCATATATTTT. Its translation: CAWSAGNTIYF. The whole variable domain, filled in from reference TRBV30 and TRBJ1-3, reads SQTIHQWPATLVQPVGSPLSLECTVEGTSNPNLYWYRQAAGRGLQLLFYSVGIGQISSEVPQNLSASRPQDRQFILSSKKLLLSDSGFYLCAWSAGNTIYFGEGSWLTVV.

This CDR3 reads CASSPPIGQGNTEAFF. The CDR3 region has the DNA TGTGCCAGCAGCCCCCCGATTGGACAGGGCAACACTGAAGCTTTCTTT. This sequence joins TRBV7-9 and TRBJ1-1; 8 nucleotides match TRBD1. The trim removed 5 bases at V and 2 bases at J, leaving 10 bases unmatched. Germline-derived CDR1 and CDR2 are SEHNR and FQNEAQ (reference sequence). There are 16 residues in the CDR3.

DNA of the CDR3: TGTGCCAGCAGTGAGGGGGCTAGAGGGGAGACCCAGTACTTC. As protein: CASSEGARGETQYF. This rearrangement joins TRBV6-1 to TRBJ2-5, with a weak D call TRBD1 (6 bases). Trimming took off 3 bases at V and 5 bases at J, with 13 bases between the two ends. CDR3 length: 14 amino acids. The germline V gene has CDR1 MNHNS and CDR2 SASEGT.

This chain uses TRBV6-2 or TRBV6-3 with TRBJ1-1, with unresolved D. The length of the CDR3 is 11 residues. V shed 6 bases and J shed 7 bases, with 9 bases lying between them. CDR1 and CDR2 (germline): MNHEY, SVGEGT. The CDR3 loop reads CASSDFYEAFF. DNA for the CDR3: TGTGCCAGCAGCGACTTTTATGAAGCTTTCTTT.

J is TRBJ1-1 and V is TRBV11-1; D remains unclear. Trimming removed 1 base at V and 8 bases at J, with 8 bases between. Germline values: CDR1 SGHAT, CDR2 FQDESV (reference sequence). This CDR3 is built from 12 residues. Here the CDR3 DNA reads TGTGCCAGCAGCTTAGAAGGAGTCGAAGCTTTCTTT. It codes for CASSLEGVEAFF.

The chain couples TRBV3-1 (or the pseudogene TRBV3-2) to TRBJ1-6; D possibly corresponds to TRBD1 (5 bases). From germline, CDR1 is LGHDT and CDR2 YNNKEL (reference sequence). V gave up 0 bases and J gave up 7 bases, with 7 bases separating them. There are 14 residues in the CDR3. CDR3 protein: CASSQENRNSPLHF. CDR3 nucleotides: TGTGCCAGCAGCCAAGAAAACAGGAATTCACCCCTCCACTTT.

J is TRBJ1-1 and V is TRBV7-2; tentative D call: TRBD1 (6 bases). The CDR3 has 14 amino acids. Germline CDR1 reads SGHTA; CDR2 reads FQGNSA. V was shortened by 3 bases and J by 11 bases, with 19 bases between the two germline ends. In DNA, the CDR3 is TGTGCCAGCAGCTTCAGCACCCCGGGACAAGGGGCTTTCTTT. The encoded protein is CASSFSTPGQGAFF.

This chain joins TRBV7-6 and TRBJ2-2, with 15 bases matching TRBD2. This CDR3 has 19 amino acids. Germline V lookup: CDR1 SGHVS, CDR2 FNYEAQ. Trimming took 4 bases from V and 6 from J; bases not matched to a gene: 12. The CDR3 DNA reads as TGTGCCAGCAGCTCAAGGACTAGCGGGGGGGTTGATGTGGCCGGGGAGCTGTTTTTT. As protein: CASSSRTSGGVDVAGELFF. The full variable domain, in which reference TRBV7-6 and TRBJ2-2 provide the parts outside the CDR3, is GAGVSQSPRYKVTKRGQDVALRCDPISGHVSLYWYRQALGQGPEFLTYFNYEAQQDKSGLPNDRFSAERPEGSISTLTIQRTEQRDSAMYRCASSSRTSGGVDVAGELFFGEGSRLTVL.

The chain is built from TRBV4-1 and TRBJ2-3; 12 positions match TRBD2. V gave up 1 base and J gave up 5 bases; unmatched junction bases: 7. Germline V gene sequence: CDR1 MGHRA, CDR2 YSYEKL. CDR3 length: 17 residues. The CDR3 nucleotides read TGCGCCAGCAGCCAAGGGCTAGCGGGGGGGCAGAGAGATACGCAGTATTTT. This encodes CASSQGLAGGQRDTQYF.